These 29 T cell receptor beta chains were sequenced from one sample in a study of T cell responses to AZD1222 COVID-19 vaccine. TCRdb's copy holds only in-frame clones and misses some; the assay was immunoSEQ multiplex PCR. The data show 80,000 to 130,000 clones, about 86% seen once. The sample consisted of peripheral blood, taken on day 0 of AZD1222 vaccination. These receptors all come from an adult in good health.

This clone was seen only a few times. J is TRBJ1-2 and V is TRBV15; D possibly corresponds to TRBD1 (5 bases). This CDR3 has 17 residues. The germline V and J ends were trimmed by 0 bases and 6 bases, with 20 bases remaining between them. The germline V gene has CDR1 LNHNV and CDR2 YYDKDF (reference sequence). DNA for the CDR3: TGTGCCACCAGCAGAGATGTCGTGGTCAGGGTTGGGGATGGCTACACCTTC. Translated: CATSRDVVVRVGDGYTF.

The J gene is TRBJ2-3, the V gene TRBV18, with 8 bases identical to TRBD1. CDR1 is KGHSH, CDR2 LQKENI, per germline. The CDR3 is 16 residues long. J gave up 1 base and V 1 base, and 4 bases lay outside the gene matches. As DNA, the CDR3 is TGTGCCAGCTCACCACGGACAGGGTCGGGCACAGATACGCAGTATTTT. Translating gives CASSPRTGSGTDTQYF.

This chain connects TRBV14 to TRBJ2-7; D is possibly TRBD1 or TRBD2 (6 bases each). The V gene lost 4 bases and the J gene lost 4 bases, with 17 bases spanning the gap. Germline V gene data show CDR1 as SGHDN and CDR2 as FVKESK. CDR3 length: 15 amino acids. DNA of the CDR3: TGTGCCAGCAGCCGAGGAGGGGGGCTGATATACGAGCAGTACTTC. Its translation is CASSRGGGLIYEQYF.

V gene TRBV28 combines with J gene TRBJ1-2; no definite D call. Per germline, CDR1 MDHEN and CDR2 SYDVKM. The CDR3 is 15 amino acids. Trimming left V 5 bases short and J 4 bases short, with 17 bases between. The CDR3 nucleotides read TGTGCCAGCAGTCTCCCAGGACGGAGCCTCTATGGCTACACCTTC. It codes for CASSLPGRSLYGYTF.

The chain couples TRBV7-9 to TRBJ1-5; 7 positions match TRBD1. The germline V gene encodes CDR1 SEHNR and CDR2 FQNEAQ (reference sequence). V was pared by 4 bases and J by 4 bases, with 4 bases of the junction left unmatched. The CDR3 runs to 14 residues. The CDR3 DNA reads TGTGCCAGCAGCTCAGGGGGGGGGAATCAGCCCCAGCATTTT. This codes for CASSSGGGNQPQHF.

The rearrangement uses TRBV7-9 and TRBJ1-1; tentative D call: TRBD1 (5 bases). CDR3 length: 14 amino acids. Per germline, CDR1 SEHNR and CDR2 FQNEAQ (reference sequence). The V end was cut by 3 bases, the J end by 7 bases, with 15 bases between. The CDR3 is CASSLEFPGLEAFF. The CDR3 nucleotides read TGTGCCAGCAGCTTGGAGTTCCCGGGGCTTGAAGCTTTCTTT.

The J gene is TRBJ2-5, the V gene TRBV4-1; D not resolved. CDR3 length equals 14 residues. From germline, CDR1 is MGHRA and CDR2 YSYEKL. V was clipped by 6 bases and J by 1 base, with 12 bases between them. CDR3 DNA: TGCGCCAGCAGTCCCGGGTGGCTCCAAGAGACCCAGTACTTC. It encodes CASSPGWLQETQYF.

The chain employs TRBV29-1 and TRBJ1-4; D unclear. V was trimmed by 4 bases and J by 2 bases, leaving 5 bases between them. The germline gives CDR1 SQVTM, CDR2 ANQGSEA. This CDR3 spans 12 amino acids. The CDR3: CSVGSTNEKLFF. In DNA, the CDR3 is TGCAGCGTTGGCAGCACTAATGAAAAACTGTTTTTT.

The rearrangement links TRBV19 to TRBJ1-2, with 8 bases identical to TRBD1. The CDR3 has 14 residues. Germline V gene sequence: CDR1 LNHDA, CDR2 SQIVND (reference sequence). Trimming removed 4 bases from V and 8 bases from J; junction bases left unmatched: 9. The CDR3 sequence is CASSTRTGPGGYTF. Here the CDR3 DNA reads TGTGCCAGTAGTACCCGGACAGGGCCGGGAGGCTACACCTTC.

The DNA of the CDR3 is TGTGCCAGCAGCTTAGATATTGGACAGGCGGGCCACGAGCAGTACTTC. Protein sequence: CASSLDIGQAGHEQYF. V gene TRBV11-2 combines with J gene TRBJ2-7; 7 bases map to TRBD1. Germline V gives CDR1 SGHAT, CDR2 FQNNGV. The CDR3 runs 16 residues. V gave up 0 bases and J gave up 5 bases; unmatched junction bases: 10.

This chain connects TRBV6-5 to TRBJ1-5, with D possibly matching TRBD1 (6 bases). Looked up from germline, CDR1 is MNHEY and CDR2 is SVGAGI. The CDR3 is 15 residues long. The V end lost 6 bases, the J end lost 6 bases, and 18 bases lay between the germline ends. The CDR3 here is CASRGGPTSSQPQHF. CDR3 sequence (DNA): TGTGCCAGCAGAGGGGGACCAACATCGAGTCAGCCCCAGCATTTT.

The chain is built from TRBV7-2 and TRBJ1-2; 8 bases fit TRBD1. There are 16 residues in the CDR3. Germline V gene data show CDR1 as SGHTA and CDR2 as FQGNSA. V trimming: 1 base; J trimming: 2 bases; junction bases outside the gene matches: 6. This CDR3 reads CASSLVGAGGNYGYTF. The CDR3 DNA follows: TGTGCCAGCAGCTTAGTAGGGGCAGGGGGCAACTATGGCTACACCTTC. Variable domain in full (rest from reference TRBV7-2 and TRBJ1-2): GAGVSQSPSNKVTEKGKDVELRCDPISGHTALYWYRQSLGQGLEFLIYFQGNSAPDKSGLPSDRFSAERTGGSVSTLTIQRTQQEDSAVYLCASSLVGAGGNYGYTFGSGTRLTVV.

The rearrangement joins TRBV12-3 or TRBV12-4 to TRBJ1-2, with 9 bases aligning to TRBD1. The CDR3 spans 12 residues. Unmatched junction bases numbered 3, after V lost 6 bases and J lost 7 bases. CDR3 sequence reads: CASRTGGFGYTF. In DNA form, the CDR3 reads TGTGCCAGCAGGACAGGGGGGTTTGGCTACACCTTC.

V usage is TRBV19 and J usage is TRBJ2-5, with D perhaps given as TRBD1 or TRBD2 (5 bases each). Looked up from germline, CDR1 is LNHDA and CDR2 is SQIVND (reference sequence). The V gene lost 5 bases and the J gene lost 1 base, with 11 bases spanning the gap. CDR3 length: 14 amino acids. CDR3 DNA sequence: TGTGCCAGTAGTCCCGGGACCATCCAAGAGACCCAGTACTTC. This gives the protein CASSPGTIQETQYF.

This clone was found once. The chain links TRBV7-9 to TRBJ1-1, with D possibly being TRBD1 (5 bases). From germline, CDR1 is SEHNR and CDR2 FQNEAQ (reference sequence). CDR3 length: 15 residues. The germline V and J ends were trimmed by 3 bases and 1 base, with 12 bases remaining between them. The CDR3 nucleotides are TGTGCCAGCAGCTTCCGACAGCGGGAGAACACTGAAGCTTTCTTT. It is translated as CASSFRQRENTEAFF.

The CDR3 DNA sequence: TGTGCCAGCAGCTTGGGAGAAGGACAGTACTATGGCTACACCTTC. Its protein is CASSLGEGQYYGYTF. V usage is TRBV11-2 and J usage is TRBJ1-2, with a tentative D call TRBD1 (6 bases). The CDR3 sequence is 15 residues long. The V gene's germline CDR1 is SGHAT and CDR2 FQNNGV. Trimming pared 3 bases from V and 3 bases from J, leaving 14 bases between. The variable domain in full, with the rest retrieved from reference TRBV11-2 and TRBJ1-2, is EAGVAQSPRYKIIEKRQSVAFWCNPISGHATLYWYQQILGQGPKLLIQFQNNGVVDDSQLPKDRFSAERLKGVDSTLKIQPAKLEDSAVYLCASSLGEGQYYGYTFGSGTRLTVV.

J is TRBJ1-4 and V is TRBV7-9, with 8 bases aligning to TRBD1. CDR3 length: 13 amino acids. Germline V gives CDR1 SEHNR, CDR2 FQNEAQ (reference sequence). Trimming took 3 bases from V and 8 from J; bases not matched to a gene: 2. The CDR3 DNA follows: TGTGCCAGCAGCTTTCAGGGGGCGGAAAAACTGTTTTTT. This gives the protein CASSFQGAEKLFF.

The chain has TRBV4-1 and TRBJ2-1, with D perhaps TRBD1 (6 bases). The CDR3 is 15 residues long. V was cut by 3 bases and J by 8 bases, with 17 bases left in between. Germline CDR1 reads MGHRA; CDR2 reads YSYEKL. The CDR3 DNA reads TGCGCCAGCAGCCAGGGCCCCGGGACATGGGATGAGCAGTTCTTC. It codes for CASSQGPGTWDEQFF.

The CDR3 sequence is CASSKNSRVPESYEQYF. The CDR3 DNA reads TGTGCCAGCAGCAAAAATAGCCGGGTACCCGAATCCTACGAGCAGTACTTC. This chain connects TRBV21-1 to TRBJ2-7; the table's D call, TRBD2, was not checked against the DNA. TRBV21-1 is deemed a pseudogene. The CDR3 has 17 residues.

This chain connects TRBV5-1 to TRBJ2-5, with a possible D match to TRBD2 (5 bases). Germline V gives CDR1 SGHRS, CDR2 YFSETQ. V lost 0 bases to trimming and J lost 1 base, with 7 bases between them. CDR3 length equals 14 residues. This chain's CDR3 is CASSLARVQETQYF. DNA of the CDR3: TGCGCCAGCAGCTTGGCGAGGGTCCAAGAGACCCAGTACTTC.

The rearrangement uses TRBV19 and TRBJ1-5; tentatively, D is TRBD1 (6 bases). Looked up from germline, CDR1 is LNHDA and CDR2 is SQIVND (reference sequence). Trimming stripped 4 bases from V and 5 bases from J, with 9 bases between. The CDR3 extends over 13 amino acids. The CDR3 DNA reads as TGTGCCAGTAGTACATGGACAGATCAGCCCCAGCATTTT. As protein: CASSTWTDQPQHF. Full variable domain (rest looked up from reference TRBV19 and TRBJ1-5): DGGITQSPKYLFRKEGQNVTLSCEQNLNHDAMYWYRQDPGQGLRLIYYSQIVNDFQKGDIAEGYSVSREKKESFPLTVTSAQKNPTAFYLCASSTWTDQPQHFGDGTRLSIL.

Turning to this clone: Different DNA sequences within this sample yield the same CDR3. V is TRBV6-2 or TRBV6-3 and J is TRBJ2-7; D not certain. The CDR3 is 12 residues long. From germline, CDR1 is MNHEY and CDR2 SVGEGT. With 0 bases removed from V and 3 bases from J, the gap between germline ends came to 3 bases. Here the CDR3 DNA reads TGTGCCAGCAGTTACTCAAACTACGAGCAGTACTTC. Translated, it gives CASSYSNYEQYF.

The chain employs TRBV12-3 or TRBV12-4 and TRBJ2-1; D is uncertain. V lost 7 bases and J 7 bases, leaving 14 bases between the germline ends. The CDR3 is 13 residues long. CDR3 DNA sequence: TGTGCCAGCACGTTTGGGTATGTAAATGAGCAGTTCTTC. It yields the protein CASTFGYVNEQFF.

V usage is TRBV14 and J usage is TRBJ2-7; 7 bases are a match to TRBD1. The CDR3 runs 15 residues. Germline V gene data show CDR1 as SGHDN and CDR2 as FVKESK. J was trimmed by 2 bases and V by 4 bases; bases with no gene match: 8. The CDR3 nucleotides read TGTGCCAGCAGCCCTACCTTAGGACAGGCCTACGAGCAGTACTTC. It yields the protein CASSPTLGQAYEQYF.

The chain employs TRBV7-9 and TRBJ1-3, with D unresolved. CDR3 size: 13 residues. V was clipped by 1 base and J by 4 bases, with 5 bases between them. The V gene's germline CDR1 is SEHNR and CDR2 FQNEAQ (reference sequence). The DNA of the CDR3 is TGTGCCAGCAGCTTAGGATGGGGAAACACCATATATTTT. Residues: CASSLGWGNTIYF.

As to this clone: The sample carries other DNA sequences with the same CDR3. The rearrangement links TRBV7-2 to TRBJ2-7; 10 nucleotides agree with TRBD2. The length of the CDR3 is 15 residues. From germline, CDR1 is SGHTA and CDR2 FQGNSA. The V and J ends lost 2 bases and 0 bases, in that order; junction bases with no gene match: 1. The CDR3 bases are TGTGCCAGCAGCTTATCTAGCGGGGGCTCCTACGAGCAGTACTTC. Protein: CASSLSSGGSYEQYF.

The CDR3 DNA follows: TGCGCCAGCAGGGCGTCTAGGAGGCTAGTCGAGAACACTGAAGCTTTCTTT. This gives the protein CASRASRRLVENTEAFF. V gene TRBV4-3 combines with J gene TRBJ1-1, with D hard to call. Germline V gene data show CDR1 as LGHNA and CDR2 as YSLEER. The CDR3 is 17 amino acids. Between the trimmed V and J ends, which lost 6 bases and 1 base, there was a span of 21 bases.

This chain joins TRBV6-2 or TRBV6-3 and TRBJ2-2; D is possibly TRBD2 (6 bases). V lost 0 bases and J 7 bases, leaving 12 bases between the germline ends. Germline CDR1 is MNHEY and CDR2 is SVGEGT. This CDR3 spans 15 amino acids. The CDR3 DNA sequence: TGTGCCAGCAGTTACTCGGAGGGCGGAGGCGGGGAGCTGTTTTTT. This gives the protein CASSYSEGGGGELFF.

The rearrangement links TRBV28 to TRBJ2-3, with D unresolved. The germline gives CDR1 MDHEN, CDR2 SYDVKM. Trimming cost V 6 bases and J 10 bases, with 11 bases left between them. The CDR3 totals 11 residues. In DNA, the CDR3 is TGTGCCAGCAGGGATTACGTGGCGCAGTATTTT. It yields the protein CASRDYVAQYF. Full variable domain (outside the CDR3, taken from reference TRBV28 and TRBJ2-3): DVKVTQSSRYLVKRTGEKVFLECVQDMDHENMFWYRQDPGLGLRLIYFSYDVKMKEKGDIPEGYSVSREKKERFSLILESASTNQTSMYLCASRDYVAQYFGPGTRLTVL.